The clone carrying this T cell receptor (beta chain) has just a few counts. Sequencing used immunoSEQ multiplex PCR; TCRdb keeps in-frame clones, though not all of them. The table has tens of thousands of clones, 89% seen once. These data come from a study of T cell changes during pregnancy in multiple sclerosis. In germline, CDR1 is SGHAT, CDR2 FQNNGV. The V gene end was trimmed by 5 bases and the J gene end by 1 base; junction bases not matched to a gene: 8. The CDR3 sequence is 16 residues long. V is TRBV11-2 and J is TRBJ1-5, with 7 bases fitting TRBD1. The sample in question was CD4+ T cells from peripheral blood mononuclear cells, obtained after pregnancy. The origin of this receptor is a female donor in good health, enrolled as a control in a pregnancy study. CDR3 DNA: TGTGCCAGCAGCCCCCGACAGGGTAGCAGCAATCAGCCCCAGCATTTT. Translating gives CASSPRQGSSNQPQHF.